This T cell receptor (beta chain) was found in a study of STAT3 mutations in large granular lymphocyte leukemia. Study results and caveats: In several patients, dominant TCR clone burden exceeded STAT3 mutant burden, suggesting STAT3 mutation arose secondarily. TCR clonotype switching after therapy occurred in about 35% of the 18 patients. At least one immunodominant TCR beta clonotype appeared in every T-cell large granular lymphocyte leukemia patient.

TCRbeta libraries averaged about 44,000 productive templates per sample. Libraries were prepared by immunoSEQ multiplex PCR; TCRdb keeps only in-frame clonotypes and omits some of them. The table has roughly 6,600 clones, 57% seen once. About this clone: Its antigen is unknown.

Sequenced: peripheral blood mononuclear cells. The sequence came from a boy aged 5-17 years with T-cell large granular lymphocyte leukemia. Some clones in this sample may be carry-over from other donors' samples.

CDR3 in amino acids: CASSPSMTYEQYF. CDR3 in DNA: TGTGCCAGCTCACCATCCATGACCTACGAGCAGTACTTC. The chain has TRBV18 and TRBJ2-7; D is unclear. CDR3 length: 13 amino acids. Germline CDR1 KGHSH, CDR2 LQKENI. V was clipped by 2 bases and J by 2 bases, with 7 bases between them.